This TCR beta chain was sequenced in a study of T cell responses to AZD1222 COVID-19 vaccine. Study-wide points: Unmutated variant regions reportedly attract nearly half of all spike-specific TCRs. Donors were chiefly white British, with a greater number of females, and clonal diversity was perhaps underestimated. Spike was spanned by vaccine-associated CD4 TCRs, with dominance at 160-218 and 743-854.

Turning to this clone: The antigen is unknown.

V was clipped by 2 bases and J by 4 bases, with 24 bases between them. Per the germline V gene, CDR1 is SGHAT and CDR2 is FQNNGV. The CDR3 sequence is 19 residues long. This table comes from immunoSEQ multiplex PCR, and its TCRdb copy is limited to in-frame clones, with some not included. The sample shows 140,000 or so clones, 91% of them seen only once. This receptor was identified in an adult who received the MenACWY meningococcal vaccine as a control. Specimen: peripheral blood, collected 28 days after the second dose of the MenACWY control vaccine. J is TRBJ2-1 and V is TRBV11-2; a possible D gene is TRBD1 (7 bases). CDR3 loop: CASSLRSGDRVAFYNEQFF. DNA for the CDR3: TGTGCCAGCAGCTTACGTAGCGGTGACAGGGTAGCCTTTTACAATGAGCAGTTCTTC. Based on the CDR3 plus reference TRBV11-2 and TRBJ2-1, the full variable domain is EAGVAQSPRYKIIEKRQSVAFWCNPISGHATLYWYQQILGQGPKLLIQFQNNGVVDDSQLPKDRFSAERLKGVDSTLKIQPAKLEDSAVYLCASSLRSGDRVAFYNEQFFGPGTRLTVL.